Below, one TCR beta chain is given with its context. The antigen it recognizes is unknown. Base qualities are missing; no much larger clone stands one base away. CDR1 and CDR2 (MNHNY, SVGAGI) derive from the germline V gene (reference sequence). Spanning cysteine to phenylalanine, the CDR3 consists of 15 amino acids. Only CDR3 DNA remains: 45 bases, in frame from the first base. Unmatched junction bases come to 6, with V trimmed by 6 bases and J by 5 bases. The sample is drawn from a study of shared clonotypes between healthy human individuals (dated by TCRdb to the early 2020s). About the full investigation: A few men and a couple of women, aged 18 to 49 years, made up the cohort. For each donor, CD4 naive and CD4 memory were each given three plates, CD8 naive was given two plates, and CD8 memory was given one plate. To estimate repertoire size and how much clonotype sharing occurs between individuals, the study deeply sequenced the blood TCR repertoires of several healthy adults. To increase sequencing depth and limit assay-specific biases, different laboratories used diverse techniques to prepare libraries and sequence TCR repertoires. Per donor, leukapheresis produced somewhere between about 0.85 and 9.5 billion PBMCs.

Donors were healthy HIV-negative adults with no recently reported acute infections or vaccinations. Every donor was a Caucasian adult living in Nashville, Tennessee, USA. CD4+ T cells were enriched by magnetic negative selection; naive cells were then positively selected on CD45RA, and the negative fraction formed the memory subset. After blood collection by leukapheresis, PBMCs were isolated using Ficoll-Histopaque density gradient centrifugation and then cryopreserved in the vapor phase of liquid nitrogen. Analytical flow cytometry was used to check the purity and quantity of every magnetically sorted T cell population. Genomic DNA was isolated from each sorted fraction and quantified by UV absorbance on a Nanodrop 2000c. Broader findings and caveats from the paper: Compared with non-shared clonotypes, the clonotypes found in all four sorted-subset donors had higher generation probabilities. Based on pairwise subsampling, the degree of clonotype sharing among donors was expected to be affected by sequencing depth. The genetic and exposure-history diversity represented was limited by the small number of donors. Even with the large sequencing depth, rarefaction of the sorted-subset datasets indicated that sequencing was incomplete. Sampling was limited to blood, and TCR repertoires in tissue likely differ from TCR repertoires in blood. When several donors were compared, the shared fraction of clonotypes was roughly 4.8% for naive CD4, more than 3% for naive CD8, 2% to 2.5% for memory CD4, and 0.4% for memory CD8. Naive subsets generally had larger estimated clonotype richness than memory subsets did.

Using the deep immunoSEQ assay, TCR CDR3 regions were amplified from genomic DNA by multiplex PCR. Extracted genomic DNA from each cell subset was distributed evenly across all wells of several immunoSEQ 96-well plates, and each plate was treated as a replicate. For sorted subsets, each replicate PCR was loaded with 200 ng genomic DNA, equivalent to 25,000 to 35,000 T cell genomes. The purified libraries were quantified using a Qubit 3.0 fluorometer, sized with a Bioanalyzer 2100, and then quantified again using the KAPA Library Quantification kit. A separate single-read 150-cycle Illumina NextSeq 550 flow cell was used to sequence each immunoSEQ 96-well plate. The paper's data handling went like this. The immunoSEQ output contained only junctional sequences without quality scores, so filtering could not match that applied to full-length reads. Sequences were annotated with PyIR, a Python wrapper for IgBLAST v1.9, and V/J genes and CDR3 were assigned using IMGT germline references. Reads with weak V/J assignments (E-value above 1e-6), missing CDR3, stop codons, out-of-frame junctions, or ambiguous translated residues were removed. A V3J clonotype was defined by an identical inferred V gene, J gene, and CDR3 amino acid sequence. Percentage overlap between repertoires was computed as shared unique clonotypes divided by the size of the smaller repertoire. Three approaches were used to assess repertoire richness: RTK rarefaction, the Chao1 estimator, and Recon v2.1 estimates of unobserved clonotypes. OLGA was used to compute generation probabilities for all TCRbeta clonotypes that the gDNA method yielded from a handful of donors. TCRdb holds this immuneACCESS table with in-frame rearrangements only. Some clones are missing; in checked studies, unresolved V genes explain under half, and the rest has no known cause. Clonal size and the V and J genes are those of that table, whereas D and trimming came from the DNA. In all, the sample holds approximately 530,000 clones, and 90% to 96% of those were seen once. The top ten constitute 0.06% of the sample.

Recombination connected TRBV6-6 to TRBJ2-7; 14 middle bases align to TRBD2. The source material was naive CD4+ T cells sorted from blood. What this sample's cell subset or site label stands for: CD45RA+ positively selected. This TCR came from a woman aged 25-40 years in good health. The nucleotide sequence reads TGTGCCAGCAGGACTAGCGGGAGGGCTGTCCACGAGCAGTACTTC. This sequence encodes CASRTSGRAVHEQYF.